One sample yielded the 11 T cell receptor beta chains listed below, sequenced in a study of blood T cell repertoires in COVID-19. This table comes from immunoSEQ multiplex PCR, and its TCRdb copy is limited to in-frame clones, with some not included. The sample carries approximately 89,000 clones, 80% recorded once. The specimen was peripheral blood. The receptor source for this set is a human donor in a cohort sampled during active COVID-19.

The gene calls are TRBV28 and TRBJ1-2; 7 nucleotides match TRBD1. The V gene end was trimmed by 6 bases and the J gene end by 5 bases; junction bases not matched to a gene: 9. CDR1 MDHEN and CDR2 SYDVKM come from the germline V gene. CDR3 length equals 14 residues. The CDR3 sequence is CASRSRDSPYGYTF. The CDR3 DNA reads TGTGCCAGCAGATCACGGGACAGCCCTTATGGCTACACCTTC.

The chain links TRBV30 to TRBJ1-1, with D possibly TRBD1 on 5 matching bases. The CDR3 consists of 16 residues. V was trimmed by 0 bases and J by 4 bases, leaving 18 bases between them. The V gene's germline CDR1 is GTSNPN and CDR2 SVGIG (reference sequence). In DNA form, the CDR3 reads TGTGCCTGGAGTGTCTACGGAATAGGGAGGGGCACTGAAGCTTTCTTT. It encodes CAWSVYGIGRGTEAFF.

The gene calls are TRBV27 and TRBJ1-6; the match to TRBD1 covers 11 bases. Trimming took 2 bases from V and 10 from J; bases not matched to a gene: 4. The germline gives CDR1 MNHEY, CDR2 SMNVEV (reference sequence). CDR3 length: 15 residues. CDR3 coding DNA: TGTGCCAGCAGTTTAAGGGACAGGGGGTACTCACCCCTCCACTTT. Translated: CASSLRDRGYSPLHF.

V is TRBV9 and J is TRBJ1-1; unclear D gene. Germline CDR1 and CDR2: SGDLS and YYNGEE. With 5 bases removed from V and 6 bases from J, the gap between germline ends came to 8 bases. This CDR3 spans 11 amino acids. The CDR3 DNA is TGTGCCAGCAGTACAGTCTCTGAAGCTTTCTTT. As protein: CASSTVSEAFF. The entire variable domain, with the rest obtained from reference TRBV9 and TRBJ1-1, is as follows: DSGVTQTPKHLITATGQRVTLRCSPRSGDLSVYWYQQSLDQGLQFLIQYYNGEERAKGNILERFSAQQFPDLHSELNLSSLELGDSALYFCASSTVSEAFFGQGTRLTVV.

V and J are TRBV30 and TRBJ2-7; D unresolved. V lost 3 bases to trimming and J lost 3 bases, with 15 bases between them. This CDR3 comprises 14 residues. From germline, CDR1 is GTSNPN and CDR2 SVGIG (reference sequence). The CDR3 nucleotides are TGTGCCTGGAGAGCCGGCCGAGCGTACTACGAGCAGTACTTC. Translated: CAWRAGRAYYEQYF. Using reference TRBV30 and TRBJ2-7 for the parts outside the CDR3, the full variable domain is SQTIHQWPATLVQPVGSPLSLECTVEGTSNPNLYWYRQAAGRGLQLLFYSVGIGQISSEVPQNLSASRPQDRQFILSSKKLLLSDSGFYLCAWRAGRAYYEQYFGPGTRLTVT.

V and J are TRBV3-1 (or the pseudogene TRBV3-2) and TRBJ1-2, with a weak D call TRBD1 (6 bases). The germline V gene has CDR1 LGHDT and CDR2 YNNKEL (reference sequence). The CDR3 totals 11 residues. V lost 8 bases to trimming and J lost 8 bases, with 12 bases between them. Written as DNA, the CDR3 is TGTGCCAGCGGCGGGGGGCACGGCTACACCTTC. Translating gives CASGGGHGYTF.

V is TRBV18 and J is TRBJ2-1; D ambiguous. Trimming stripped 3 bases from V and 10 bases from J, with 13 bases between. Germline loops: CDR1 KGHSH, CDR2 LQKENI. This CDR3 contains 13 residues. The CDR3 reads CASSPPPSREQFF. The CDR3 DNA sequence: TGTGCCAGCTCACCCCCACCTAGTCGGGAGCAGTTCTTC.

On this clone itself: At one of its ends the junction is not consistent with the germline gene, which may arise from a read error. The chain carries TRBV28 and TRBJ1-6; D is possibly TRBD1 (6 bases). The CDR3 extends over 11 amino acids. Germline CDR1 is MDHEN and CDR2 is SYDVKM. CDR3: CASRGTGTFGF. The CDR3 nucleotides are TGTGCCAGCAGGGGAACCGGGACATTCGGGTTT.

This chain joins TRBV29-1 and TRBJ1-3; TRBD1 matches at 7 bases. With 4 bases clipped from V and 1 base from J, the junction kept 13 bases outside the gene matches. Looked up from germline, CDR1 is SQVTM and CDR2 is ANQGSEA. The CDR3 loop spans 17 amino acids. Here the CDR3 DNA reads TGCAGCGTTGCCGGCACAGGGGTTAGGGATTCTGGAAACACCATATATTTT. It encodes CSVAGTGVRDSGNTIYF.

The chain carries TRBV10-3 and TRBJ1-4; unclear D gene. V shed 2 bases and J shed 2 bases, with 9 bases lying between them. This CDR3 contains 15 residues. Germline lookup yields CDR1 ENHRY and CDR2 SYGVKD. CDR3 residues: CAISEPSVTNEKLFF. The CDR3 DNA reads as TGTGCCATCAGTGAGCCCTCAGTGACTAATGAAAAACTGTTTTTT.

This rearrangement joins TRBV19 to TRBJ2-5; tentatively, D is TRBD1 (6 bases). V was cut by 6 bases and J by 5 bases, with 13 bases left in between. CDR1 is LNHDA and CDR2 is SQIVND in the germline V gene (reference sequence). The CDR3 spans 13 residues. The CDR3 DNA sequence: TGTGCCAGTAGGGACAGCAGATATGAGACCCAGTACTTC. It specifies CASRDSRYETQYF.